This TCR beta chain was sequenced in a study of blood T cell repertoires in COVID-19. Study summary: Nucleic acid was either cDNA or gDNA, and it came from T cells, B-cell-depleted T cells, or PBMCs.

The CDR3 consists of 15 residues. The germline V gene encodes CDR1 LGHNT and CDR2 FRNRAP. V was trimmed by 7 bases and J by 1 base, leaving 14 bases between them. As handled by the study authors: Cell counts per sample came from amplifying reference gene primers. Libraries were prepared by immunoSEQ multiplex PCR; TCRdb keeps only in-frame clonotypes and omits some of them. V and J calls and clone size are given by that table; D and trimming were obtained from the DNA. The sample gives approximately 240,000 clones, 86% of which show up once; 3% to 3.5% is in the top ten. A few counts support this clone.

The clonotype comes from a woman aged 25-40 years who had recovered from COVID-19. Source material: peripheral blood. This chain uses TRBV12-5 with TRBJ2-1, with D tentatively TRBD2 (6 bases). The CDR3 DNA follows: TGTGCTAGTGCCCTGGGAGCGGGTTCCTACAATGAGCAGTTCTTC. Protein product: CASALGAGSYNEQFF. Variable domain in full (rest from reference TRBV12-5 and TRBJ2-1): DARVTQTPRHKVTEMGQEVTMRCQPILGHNTVFWYRQTMMQGLELLAYFRNRAPLDDSGMPKDRFSAEMPDATLATLKIQPSEPRDSAVYFCASALGAGSYNEQFFGPGTRLTVL.